One sample yielded the 11 T cell receptor beta chains listed below, sequenced in a study of CXCR3-negative and CXCR3-positive naive CD8 T cells. UMI-tagged TRB cDNA libraries were built via 5' RACE. Reprocessing the 5' RACE reads, TCRdb reports a single entry for every CDR3 protein and omits DNA. Its table lists several thousand distinct CDR3 sequences. Sequenced sample: naive CXCR3- CD8+ T cells from blood. Subset noted: CD45RO-CCR7+CD27+CD95- naive CD8+ T cells lacking CXCR3 (TNR3-). The receptors stem from a human donor in good health. Some clones in this sample may be carry-over from other donors' samples.

This clonotype is classed as medium-sized by frequency. The chain combines TRBV29-1 with TRBJ2-1. Germline CDR1 SQVTM, CDR2 ANQGSEA. CDR3 size: 11 residues. The CDR3 is CSVDSYNEQFF.

Its frequency marks this clonotype as medium-sized. The CDR3 loop reads CASSLDGSSIYGYTF. The chain carries TRBV11-2 and TRBJ1-2. The V gene's germline CDR1 is SGHAT and CDR2 FQNNGV. CDR3 length equals 15 residues.

This clonotype counts as medium-sized by frequency. The V call is TRBV6-5, the J call TRBJ2-5; TCRdb's D call of TRBD2 is untestable without DNA. This CDR3 has 11 amino acids. The germline V gene has CDR1 MNHEY and CDR2 SVGAGI. CDR3 region: CASSSSETQYF.

This chain connects TRBV7-9 to TRBJ2-7. This CDR3 is built from 12 residues. Germline V gene lookup returns CDR1 SEHNR and CDR2 FQNEAQ (reference sequence). The CDR3 loop reads CASSLPPSEQYF.

The rearrangement uses TRBV29-1 and TRBJ2-1; TCRdb's assignment of TRBD2 cannot be checked, as there is no DNA. The CDR3 totals 18 residues. Germline V lookup: CDR1 SQVTM, CDR2 ANQGSEA. The CDR3 here is CSVEGILAGGRPDREQFF.

The chain recombines TRBV29-1 with TRBJ1-1. The CDR3 has 11 amino acids. Germline-derived CDR1 and CDR2 are SQVTM and ANQGSEA. The CDR3 region is CSLQLNTEAFF.

Measured by frequency, this clonotype is medium-sized. The chain links TRBV2 to TRBJ2-3; TCRdb picks TRBD1, but there is no DNA to check that call. Germline loops: CDR1 SNHLY, CDR2 FYNNEI. The CDR3 has 16 amino acids. The CDR3 is CASSDGVGGNTDTQYF.

This clonotype is called medium-sized based on its frequency. V gene TRBV12-5 combines with J gene TRBJ2-7; TCRdb outputs TRBD1, but without DNA this stays unchecked. The CDR3 runs to 12 residues. Germline V gene data show CDR1 as LGHNT and CDR2 as FRNRAP. The CDR3 sequence: CARRTGGYEQYF.

This clonotype shows up as medium-sized by frequency. The chain joins TRBV11-2 to TRBJ2-1; TCRdb's D gene call, TRBD1, goes unchecked for lack of DNA. The CDR3 totals 15 residues. Germline lookup yields CDR1 SGHAT and CDR2 FQNNGV. The CDR3 here is CASSLRPRSYNEQFF.

This clonotype ranks as large (0.1 to 1%) in terms of frequency. This sequence joins TRBV28 and TRBJ2-3; the TRBD1 assignment by TCRdb is unverifiable without DNA. Germline-derived CDR1 and CDR2 are MDHEN and SYDVKM. The CDR3 is made up of 17 amino acids. CDR3: CASSSLPGHVFGDTQYF.

Its frequency marks this clonotype as medium-sized. This chain links TRBV29-1 with TRBJ2-7; the D gene TCRdb calls, TRBD2, cannot be checked with no DNA. The germline V gene encodes CDR1 SQVTM and CDR2 ANQGSEA. The CDR3 covers 14 residues. The CDR3 sequence: CSVEGFGGAYEQYF.